The 27 T cell receptor beta chains presented below share a single source sample, sequenced in a study of regulatory T cells in long-lasting Graves disease. Libraries of TCR beta came from iRepertoire HTBI primers plus Arm-PCR of CDR3 regions. TCRdb re-called the multiplex PCR reads through MiXCR, storing one row per CDR3 protein. The sample includes 410,000 or so distinct CDR3 sequences, about 16% seen only once; the top ten take over 15%. Time point reported: newly diagnosed GD, antithyroid drugs for less than 3 months. Isolated PBMC RNA provided the starting material for the TCR library. This same sample was also taken into another study, of T cells in Graves' hyperthyroidism and ophthalmopathy.

The source was peripheral blood mononuclear cells (PBMCs), collected at new diagnosis, from a patient treated with antithyroid drugs. The source is a woman between 25 and 40 years old with Graves disease.

About this clonotype: One junction end does not reproduce the germline sequence, and a read error may be involved. The chain uses TRBV19 and TRBJ1-2; D unclear. This CDR3 comprises 14 residues. Germline V gene lookup returns CDR1 LNHDA and CDR2 SQIVND (reference sequence). The CDR3 DNA follows: TGTGCCAGTGGTATAGTGCCGGGGAACTATGGCTACACCTTC. Translation gives CASGIVPGNYGYTF. Full variable domain (rest looked up from reference TRBV19 and TRBJ1-2): DGGITQSPKYLFRKEGQNVTLSCEQNLNHDAMYWYRQDPGQGLRLIYYSQIVNDFQKGDIAEGYSVSREKKESFPLTVTSAQKNPTAFYLCASGIVPGNYGYTFGSGTRLTVV.

Many counts were recorded for this clonotype. The chain joins TRBV28 to TRBJ2-7; 13 bases map to TRBD2. The CDR3 totals 14 residues. J was trimmed by 5 bases and V by 3 bases; bases with no gene match: 1. Germline V gene sequence: CDR1 MDHEN, CDR2 SYDVKM. The CDR3 coding sequence is TGTGCCAGCAGTTTCGGACTAGCGGGAGACGAGCAGTACTTC. This translates into CASSFGLAGDEQYF.

At least ten counts were recorded for this clonotype. The V gene is TRBV28, the J gene TRBJ2-7, with D hard to call. Germline CDR1 is MDHEN and CDR2 is SYDVKM. The CDR3 totals 14 residues. The ends were cut back, 2 bases at V and 3 bases at J, with 11 bases in the middle. Here the CDR3 DNA reads TGTGCCAGCAGTTTACCGGACGACCACTACGAGCAGTACTTC. It is translated as CASSLPDDHYEQYF.

This clonotype was seen many times. The chain is built from TRBV6-4 and TRBJ1-1; D is uncertain. Germline CDR1 reads MRHNA; CDR2 reads SNTAGT. The germline V and J ends were trimmed by 5 bases and 6 bases, with 16 bases remaining between them. The CDR3 loop spans 14 amino acids. The CDR3 spells CASSSKGRSPEAFF. DNA of the CDR3: TGTGCCAGCAGTTCAAAGGGCAGGAGCCCTGAAGCTTTCTTT.

This clonotype was picked up many times. The CDR3 DNA reads as TGTGCCTGGAGCCTAAGCCCTTGGATAGACCCTAGCACAGATACGCAGTATTTT. Amino acid sequence: CAWSLSPWIDPSTDTQYF. The V call is TRBV30, the J call TRBJ2-3, with no clear D. Germline assignment: CDR1 GTSNPN and CDR2 SVGIG (reference sequence). V was shortened by 3 bases and J by 0 bases, with 22 bases between the two germline ends. The CDR3 is made up of 18 amino acids.

This clonotype was seen at least ten times. The V call is TRBV12-3 or TRBV12-4, the J call TRBJ1-2; 9 bases match TRBD1. Losses at the gene ends were 4 bases for V and 7 bases for J; bases not matched to a gene: 7. This CDR3 comprises 14 residues. The CDR3 DNA sequence: TGTGCCAGCAGTTGGGGGGACAGGGTCGGTGGCTACACCTTC. The encoded protein is CASSWGDRVGGYTF.

This clonotype was seen at least ten times. The gene calls are TRBV27 and TRBJ1-2; D is possibly TRBD1 (5 bases). V lost 6 bases and J lost 3, with 17 bases in between. CDR3 size: 15 residues. Germline V lookup: CDR1 MNHEY, CDR2 SMNVEV (reference sequence). Written as DNA, the CDR3 is TGTGCCAGCAGACTCGGTCAGGGTGGATACTATGGCTACACCTTC. Amino acid sequence: CASRLGQGGYYGYTF.

This clonotype was counted at least ten times. The chain links TRBV6-5 to TRBJ2-2; D is unresolved. The germline CDR1 and CDR2 sequences are MNHEY and SVGAGI. CDR3 length: 14 residues. Deletions cut 4 bases from V and 9 bases from J, with 15 bases between. The CDR3 is CASSFFTGPRELFF. The CDR3 coding sequence is TGTGCCAGCAGTTTCTTTACCGGGCCCCGGGAGCTGTTTTTT.

This clonotype was observed many times. This chain connects TRBV30 to TRBJ1-1; the D is unclear. The CDR3 consists of 15 residues. Looked up from germline, CDR1 is GTSNPN and CDR2 is SVGIG (reference sequence). The V end lost 2 bases, the J end lost 1 base, and 14 bases lay between the germline ends. This CDR3 is CAWSRAGVGNTEAFF. The CDR3 coding sequence is TGTGCCTGGAGTAGGGCCGGGGTGGGGAACACTGAAGCTTTCTTT. Variable domain in full (rest from reference TRBV30 and TRBJ1-1): SQTIHQWPATLVQPVGSPLSLECTVEGTSNPNLYWYRQAAGRGLQLLFYSVGIGQISSEVPQNLSASRPQDRQFILSSKKLLLSDSGFYLCAWSRAGVGNTEAFFGQGTRLTVV.

There are many counts of this clonotype. The gene calls are TRBV20-1 and TRBJ2-7; 8 bases line up with TRBD2. The junction had 7 bases not matched to a gene; V was cut back by 4 bases and J by 2 bases. CDR3 size: 14 residues. From germline, CDR1 is DFQATT and CDR2 SNEGSKA (reference sequence). CDR3 loop: CSATTPGLAYEQYF. The CDR3 DNA reads TGCAGTGCTACAACTCCGGGACTAGCCTACGAGCAGTACTTC.

The chain has TRBV4-1 and TRBJ2-5; 9 positions agree with TRBD2. CDR3 length equals 15 residues. Germline V lookup: CDR1 MGHRA, CDR2 YSYEKL. With V trimmed by 4 bases and J by 2 bases, 5 bases remained unmatched. The CDR3 spells CASSPGLAQQETQYF. CDR3 sequence (DNA): TGCGCCAGCAGCCCGGGACTAGCACAACAAGAGACCCAGTACTTC.

V gene TRBV2 combines with J gene TRBJ1-2; TRBD1 agrees at 8 bases. Per germline, CDR1 SNHLY and CDR2 FYNNEI. The CDR3 covers 14 residues. Trimming took 7 bases from V and 6 from J; bases not matched to a gene: 10. DNA for the CDR3: TGTGCCAGCACCCCGACAGGGGCCAAGAATGGCTACACCTTC. Protein product: CASTPTGAKNGYTF. Drawing the rest from reference TRBV2 and TRBJ1-2, the complete variable domain is EPEVTQTPSHQVTQMGQEVILRCVPISNHLYFYWYRQILGQKVEFLVSFYNNEISEKSEIFDDQFSVERPDGSNFTLKIRSTKLEDSAMYFCASTPTGAKNGYTFGSGTRLTVV.

This clonotype occurred many times. V and J are TRBV19 and TRBJ2-5, with D possibly being TRBD1 or TRBD2 (5 bases each). There are 13 residues in the CDR3. V gave up 7 bases and J gave up 3 bases, with 12 bases separating them. Per germline, CDR1 LNHDA and CDR2 SQIVND (reference sequence). CDR3 sequence: CASNTGAKETQYF. The CDR3 nucleotides read TGTGCCAGTAATACCGGGGCAAAAGAGACCCAGTACTTC. The entire variable domain, with the rest obtained from reference TRBV19 and TRBJ2-5, is as follows: DGGITQSPKYLFRKEGQNVTLSCEQNLNHDAMYWYRQDPGQGLRLIYYSQIVNDFQKGDIAEGYSVSREKKESFPLTVTSAQKNPTAFYLCASNTGAKETQYFGPGTRLLVL.

This clonotype was recorded a few times. The CDR3 coding sequence is TGTGCCAGTAGTACTACTAGACAGGGACCTTACAAGCCCCAGCATTTT. Protein product: CASSTTRQGPYKPQHF. The chain has TRBV19 and TRBJ1-5, with 7 bases lining up with TRBD1. Per germline, CDR1 LNHDA and CDR2 SQIVND (reference sequence). The CDR3 contains 16 residues. V was pared by 4 bases and J by 8 bases, with 14 bases of the junction left unmatched.

This clonotype was observed many times. The J gene is TRBJ1-5, the V gene TRBV10-3; possibly TRBD1 for D (5 bases). The V gene's germline CDR1 is ENHRY and CDR2 SYGVKD. The length of the CDR3 is 14 residues. Between the trimmed V and J ends, which lost 0 bases and 2 bases, there was a span of 5 bases. The CDR3 loop reads CAISESGGNQPQHF. CDR3 sequence (DNA): TGTGCCATCAGTGAGTCAGGGGGCAATCAGCCCCAGCATTTT.

The table lists this clonotype with many counts. This chain connects TRBV20-1 to TRBJ2-7; D tentatively reads TRBD1 or TRBD2 (7 bases each). Germline CDR1 reads DFQATT; CDR2 reads SNEGSKA (reference sequence). CDR3 size: 15 residues. Trimming shortened V by 3 bases and J by 3 bases, and 18 bases separated the two germline ends. CDR3 sequence: CSARGGTEGSYEQYF. CDR3 sequence (DNA): TGCAGTGCTAGGGGGGGGACAGAGGGAAGCTACGAGCAGTACTTC.

This clonotype was recorded a few times. This rearrangement joins TRBV20-1 to TRBJ2-7, with D possibly matching TRBD2 (5 bases). CDR3 length equals 15 residues. V was clipped by 2 bases and J by 0 bases, with 14 bases between them. CDR1 is DFQATT, CDR2 SNEGSKA, per germline (reference sequence). This chain's CDR3 is CSARPNHGGSYEQYF. CDR3 nucleotides: TGCAGTGCTAGACCAAATCACGGAGGCTCCTACGAGCAGTACTTC.

This clonotype appeared many times. This sequence joins TRBV30 and TRBJ2-5; possible D gene TRBD1, 6 bases. The CDR3 runs to 17 residues. The V gene lost 3 bases and the J gene lost 2 bases, with 22 bases spanning the gap. Germline loops: CDR1 GTSNPN, CDR2 SVGIG (reference sequence). The CDR3 region has the DNA TGTGCCTGGAGGACCGTCAGGGGAAGCCTGATACAAGAGACCCAGTACTTC. It is translated as CAWRTVRGSLIQETQYF.

This clonotype was seen ten or more times. V is TRBV12-3 or TRBV12-4 and J is TRBJ2-1; 7 bases map to TRBD2. J lost 0 bases, V lost 4 bases, and 15 bases had no gene match. CDR3 size: 19 residues. As DNA, the CDR3 is TGTGCCAGCAGTTCCCAACGCCGGGCGAGCGGGATCTCCTACAATGAGCAGTTCTTC. Protein: CASSSQRRASGISYNEQFF.

The J gene is TRBJ2-7, the V gene TRBV7-2; 9 nucleotides align to TRBD2. Germline assignment: CDR1 SGHTA and CDR2 FQGNSA. The CDR3 totals 14 residues. J was trimmed by 4 bases and V by 5 bases; bases with no gene match: 6. CDR3 residues: CASSGIAGAYEQYF. CDR3 bases: TGTGCCAGCAGCGGGATAGCGGGAGCGTACGAGCAGTACTTC.

This clonotype occurred many times. The gene calls are TRBV20-1 and TRBJ2-5, with TRBD1 as a possible D gene (6 bases). In germline, CDR1 is DFQATT, CDR2 SNEGSKA (reference sequence). V was pared by 6 bases and J by 4 bases, with 18 bases between. There are 14 residues in the CDR3. The CDR3 sequence: CSAKLDSWRETQYF. The CDR3 DNA follows: TGCAGTGCCAAACTGGACAGTTGGCGAGAGACCCAGTACTTC.

This clonotype was seen a handful of times. The junction shows a germline mismatch at one end, possibly a read error. The J gene is TRBJ2-1, the V gene TRBV12-3 or TRBV12-4; 12 nucleotides align to TRBD2. The CDR3 sequence is 15 residues long. The CDR3 here is CAGSSLAGGYNEQFF. CDR3 coding DNA: TGTGCCGGCAGTTCCCTAGCGGGAGGGTACAATGAGCAGTTCTTC.

J is TRBJ1-6 and V is TRBV7-2, with TRBD1 matching 7 bases. J was trimmed by 7 bases and V by 7 bases; bases with no gene match: 10. There are 15 residues in the CDR3. CDR1 SGHTA and CDR2 FQGNSA come from the germline V gene. The CDR3 loop is CASKTFRDSNSPLHF. For the CDR3, the DNA is TGTGCCAGCAAGACTTTCCGGGACAGCAATTCACCCCTCCACTTT.

The chain employs TRBV11-2 and TRBJ2-7; 10 bases are shared with TRBD2. CDR3 length: 17 residues. J lost 7 bases, V lost 3 bases, and 15 bases had no gene match. Germline V CDR1 and CDR2: SGHAT, FQNNGV. CDR3 sequence reads: CASSFWGRGTSGTEQYF. CDR3 coding DNA: TGTGCCAGCAGCTTTTGGGGTCGGGGCACTAGCGGGACAGAGCAGTACTTC.

Many counts were recorded for this clonotype. An end of the junction does not agree with germline; a read error may underlie this. The V gene is TRBV5-1, the J gene TRBJ2-1, with 14 bases that match TRBD2. This CDR3 has 17 amino acids. Germline V gene sequence: CDR1 SGHRS, CDR2 YFSETQ. CDR3 sequence (DNA): TGCGCCAGCAGCCCGGGGACTAGCGGGAGCCGGCGGAATGAGCAATTCTTC. Protein product: CASSPGTSGSRRNEQFF.

The chain recombines TRBV11-3 with TRBJ2-2; 9 bases match TRBD2. CDR1 SGHNT and CDR2 YENEEA come from the germline V gene. V lost 5 bases, J lost 6 bases, and 19 bases stayed unmatched. This CDR3 spans 19 amino acids. The DNA of the CDR3 is TGTGCCAGCAGCCCCCCGCGCATTAGCGGGAGAGGGTACGCCGGGGAGCTGTTTTTT. Encoded protein: CASSPPRISGRGYAGELFF. The full variable domain, completed using reference TRBV11-3 and TRBJ2-2, is EAGVVQSPRYKIIEKKQPVAFWCNPISGHNTLYWYLQNLGQGPELLIRYENEEAVDDSQLPKDRFSAERLKGVDSTLKIQPAELGDSAVYLCASSPPRISGRGYAGELFFGEGSRLTVL.

For the CDR3, the DNA is TGTGCCAGCAGCCCCTACTCCGGTGAGCAGTTCTTC. This codes for CASSPYSGEQFF. The J gene is TRBJ2-1, the V gene TRBV14; D unclear. With 4 bases removed from V and 9 bases from J, the gap between germline ends came to 10 bases. The CDR3 has 12 residues. Germline lookup yields CDR1 SGHDN and CDR2 FVKESK. Full variable domain (remainder filled in from reference TRBV14 and TRBJ2-1): EAGVTQFPSHSVIEKGQTVTLRCDPISGHDNLYWYRRVMGKEIKFLLHFVKESKQDESGMPNNRFLAERTGGTYSTLKVQPAELEDSGVYFCASSPYSGEQFFGPGTRLTVL.